Listed below are T cell receptor beta chains from one sample, sequenced in a study of control samples from healthy donors and cancer patients. Libraries were prepared by immunoSEQ multiplex PCR; TCRdb keeps only in-frame clonotypes and omits some of them. The repertoire has 48,000 or so clones, roughly 93% of them found once; the top ten carry 23%. The sample was PBMCs. These receptors came from a woman in her fifties or sixties with head and neck cancer. Each CDR3 is given with its conserved first and last residue. The D gene is left open where the match is weak. The size of a clone is reported for some rows only, either as once, few or many, or as a class for expanded clones.

d_gene	v_gene	abundance	j_gene	CDR3aa	CDR3nt
TRBD1	TRBV6-2/TRBV6-3	NA	TRBJ1-2	CASSPDRGYGYTF	TGTGCCAGCAGTCCCGACAGGGGGTATGGCTACACCTTC
NA	TRBV5-1	once	TRBJ1-3	CASSVERGGSSGNTIYF	TGCGCCAGCAGCGTTGAGCGCGGGGGGAGCTCTGGAAACACCATATATTTT
NA	TRBV5-1	once	TRBJ1-1	CASSLKGEDTEAFF	TGCGCCAGCAGCTTGAAAGGGGAGGACACTGAAGCTTTCTTT
NA	TRBV2	NA	TRBJ2-5	CASTLAETQYF	TGTGCCAGCACCCTGGCGGAGACCCAGTACTTC
TRBD1	TRBV18	NA	TRBJ2-7	CASSPLTGVDEQYF	TGTGCCAGCTCACCCTTGACAGGGGTCGACGAGCAGTACTTC
TRBD2	TRBV24-1	NA	TRBJ2-7	CATSEGLAGDHEQYF	TGTGCCACCAGTGAGGGACTAGCGGGAGACCACGAGCAGTACTTC
NA	TRBV10-3	NA	TRBJ1-2	CAISEFSLLSAANYGYTF	TGTGCCATCAGTGAGTTTTCCCTCTTGTCAGCAGCTAACTATGGCTACACCTTC
TRBD1	TRBV11-1	NA	TRBJ1-2	CASSPQTGPGGYTF	TGTGCCAGCAGCCCGCAGACAGGGCCGGGCGGCTACACCTTC
TRBD1	TRBV19	NA	TRBJ2-7	CASSPDRKAFSEQYF	TGTGCCAGTAGTCCGGACAGGAAGGCCTTCTCCGAGCAGTACTTC
NA	TRBV7-2	NA	TRBJ1-3	CASSLGRFISGNTIYF	TGTGCCAGCAGCTTAGGAAGGTTTATCTCTGGAAACACCATATATTTT
TRBD1	TRBV7-9	NA	TRBJ1-2	CASSGTGAVKYGYTF	TGTGCCAGCAGCGGAACAGGGGCCGTGAAGTATGGCTACACCTTC
TRBD1	TRBV6-5	NA	TRBJ2-7	CASTAGQDYYEQYF	TGTGCCAGCACTGCGGGACAGGACTACTACGAGCAGTACTTC
TRBD1	TRBV20-1	NA	TRBJ1-1	CSASETGLSTEAFF	TGCAGTGCTAGTGAGACAGGGCTTAGCACTGAAGCTTTCTTT
NA	TRBV9	NA	TRBJ2-7	CASSLGHGGGEQYF	TGTGCCAGCAGCCTCGGACACGGGGGAGGCGAGCAGTACTTC
TRBD2	TRBV7-2	NA	TRBJ2-1	CASSLGGGAVNEQFF	TGTGCCAGCAGCTTAGGCGGGGGGGCAGTGAATGAGCAGTTCTTC
NA	TRBV19	NA	TRBJ1-1	CASSFLGDAEAFF	TGTGCCAGTAGTTTTCTGGGGGATGCTGAAGCTTTCTTT
TRBD2	TRBV24-1	once	TRBJ2-2	CATSDLGLAGVTGELFF	TGTGCCACCAGTGATTTGGGACTAGCGGGAGTCACCGGGGAGCTGTTTTTT
TRBD1	TRBV5-4	NA	TRBJ1-1	CASSLEGQGRKAFF	TGTGCCAGCAGCTTGGAGGGACAGGGAAGGAAGGCTTTCTTT
NA	TRBV7-2	NA	TRBJ2-7	CASSLGRQFPDQQYF	TGTGCCAGCAGCTTAGGCAGGCAGTTCCCCGACCAGCAGTACTTC
NA	TRBV5-4	NA	TRBJ1-1	CASSLGFNTEAFF	TGTGCCAGCAGCTTGGGGTTTAACACTGAAGCTTTCTTT
TRBD1	TRBV6-5	NA	TRBJ2-5	CASSYGTGEVETQYF	TGTGCCAGCAGTTACGGGACAGGGGAGGTGGAGACCCAGTACTTC
NA	TRBV11-2	few	TRBJ1-1	CASSLAGGGGEAFF	TGTGCCAGCAGCTTAGCGGGGGGAGGGGGTGAAGCTTTCTTT
NA	TRBV5-1	NA	TRBJ2-1	CASSFERNEQFF	TGCGCCAGCAGCTTCGAGAGGAATGAGCAGTTCTTC
TRBD1	TRBV18	NA	TRBJ1-2	CASSPAGQGTVSYGYTF	TGTGCCAGCTCACCCGCGGGACAGGGAACGGTATCGTATGGCTACACCTTC
NA	TRBV7-7	medium-sized	TRBJ2-7	CASSRNREGEQYF	TGTGCCAGCAGCCGAAACAGGGAGGGAGAGCAGTACTTC
NA	TRBV6-6	NA	TRBJ2-1	CASSYSALEQFF	TGTGCCAGCAGTTACTCAGCGTTGGAGCAGTTCTTC
NA	TRBV7-8	NA	TRBJ2-1	CASSSRHDNEQFF	TGTGCCAGCAGCTCACGCCACGACAATGAGCAGTTCTTC
TRBD2	TRBV4-3	NA	TRBJ2-7	CASSHIAGGPIGYEQYF	TGCGCCAGCAGCCATATAGCGGGAGGGCCAATCGGGTACGAGCAGTACTTC
NA	TRBV28	NA	TRBJ1-3	CASRSDRIPGNTIYF	TGTGCCAGCAGATCCGACAGAATTCCTGGAAACACCATATATTTT
TRBD1	TRBV28	NA	TRBJ1-2	CASSLTGTNYGYTF	TGTGCCAGCAGTTTGACAGGGACTAACTATGGCTACACCTTC